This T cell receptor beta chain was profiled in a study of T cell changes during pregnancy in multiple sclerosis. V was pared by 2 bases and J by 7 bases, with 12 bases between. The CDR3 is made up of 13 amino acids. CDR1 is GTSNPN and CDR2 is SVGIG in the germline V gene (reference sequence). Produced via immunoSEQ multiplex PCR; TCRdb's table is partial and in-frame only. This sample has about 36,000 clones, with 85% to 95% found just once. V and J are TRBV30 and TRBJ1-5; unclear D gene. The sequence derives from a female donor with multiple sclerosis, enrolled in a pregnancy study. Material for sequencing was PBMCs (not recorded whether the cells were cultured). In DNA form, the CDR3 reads TGTGCCTGGAGTCCACGGGGTGAACAGCCCCAGCATTTT. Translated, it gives CAWSPRGEQPQHF.